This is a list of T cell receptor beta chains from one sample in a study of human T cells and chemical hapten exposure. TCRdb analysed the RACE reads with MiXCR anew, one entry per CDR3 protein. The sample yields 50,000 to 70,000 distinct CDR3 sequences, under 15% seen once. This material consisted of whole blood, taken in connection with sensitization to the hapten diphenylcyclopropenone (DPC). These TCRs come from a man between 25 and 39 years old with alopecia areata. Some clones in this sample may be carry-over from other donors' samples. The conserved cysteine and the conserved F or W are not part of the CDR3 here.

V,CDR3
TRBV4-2,ASSQDQASGAD
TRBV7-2,ASRSGAQTPYEQY
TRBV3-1,ASSLPGALYEQY
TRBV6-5,ASSLQRAKNIQY
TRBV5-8,ASSSGQGFSGANVLT
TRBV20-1,SARESKDREIYGYT
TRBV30,AWSVNGRNTIY
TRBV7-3,ASSQGLAGPQQF
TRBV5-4,ASSWVGGSSYNEQF
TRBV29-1,SVEVGVGSPLH
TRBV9,ASSPGTVSYEQY
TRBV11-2,ASSPGGTNYGYT
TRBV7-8,ASSLVGETEAF
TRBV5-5,ASSLAHQGLEQY
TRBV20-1,SARSRQGFDEQY
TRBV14,ASSQGPRSGNTIY
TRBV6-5,ASSSVGDRGYNEQF
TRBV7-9,ASSLDGLAGPRRMAQY
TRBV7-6,ASSLEPRSGANVLT
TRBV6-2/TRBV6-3,ASSSDWNTEAF
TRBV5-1,ASSPGQLSSYNSPLH
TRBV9,ASSVQGSDEQF
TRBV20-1,SAEGRTAATYNEQF
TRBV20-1,SARVQLYEQY
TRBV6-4,ASSVASGYANEQF
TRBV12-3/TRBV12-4,ASSFSDTFGNEQF
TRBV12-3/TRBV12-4,ASSLKTGNGYT
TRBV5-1,ASSRDGSYEQY
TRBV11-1,ASSFRRYYEQY
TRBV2,ASSERTGINQPQH
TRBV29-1,SVRAPGQLSLWYEQY
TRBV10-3,AISPRDGARDTEAF
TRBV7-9,ASSLGLRTDLGSYEQY
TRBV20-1,SARKADTEAF
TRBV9,ASSPTPNRAGELF
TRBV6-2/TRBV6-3,ASSWVRGPTYEQY
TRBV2,ASSDGGYEQY
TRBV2,ASSEGQNNQPQH
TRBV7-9,ASSLGGQPQH
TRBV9,ASSVGVPDTQY
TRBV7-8,ASSLLVGGYT
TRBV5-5,ASRRDLELGELF
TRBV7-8,ASSLAPIPRGEQF
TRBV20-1,SARDDRVVNTEAF
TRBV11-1,ASSRGAMDTQY
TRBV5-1,ASSLPSDSYNEQF
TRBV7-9,ASSPSVAEQY
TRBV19,ASSTWEDNQPQH
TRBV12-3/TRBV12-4,ASSFTSSTDTQY
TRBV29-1,SVVGHLNTEAF
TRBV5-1,ASSLLDEQY
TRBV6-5,ASSYTDRRATGELF
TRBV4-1,ASSQPRGNEQY
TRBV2,ASNQGGVGGELF